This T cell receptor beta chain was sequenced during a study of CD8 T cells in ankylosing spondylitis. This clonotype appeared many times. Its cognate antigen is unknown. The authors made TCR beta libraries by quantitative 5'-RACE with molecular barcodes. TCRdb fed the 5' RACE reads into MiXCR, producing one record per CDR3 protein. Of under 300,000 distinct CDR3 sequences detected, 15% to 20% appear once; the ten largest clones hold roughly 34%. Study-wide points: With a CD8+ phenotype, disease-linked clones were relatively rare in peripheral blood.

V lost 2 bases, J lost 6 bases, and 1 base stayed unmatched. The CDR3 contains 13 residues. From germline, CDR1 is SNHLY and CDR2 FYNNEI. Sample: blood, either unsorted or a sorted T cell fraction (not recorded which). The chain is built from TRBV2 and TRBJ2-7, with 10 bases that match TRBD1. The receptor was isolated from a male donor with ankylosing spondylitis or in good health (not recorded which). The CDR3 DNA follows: TGTGCCAGCAGTGAATGGACAGGGGGCGAGCAGTACTTC. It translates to CASSEWTGGEQYF. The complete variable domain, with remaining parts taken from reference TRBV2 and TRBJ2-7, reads EPEVTQTPSHQVTQMGQEVILRCVPISNHLYFYWYRQILGQKVEFLVSFYNNEISEKSEIFDDQFSVERPDGSNFTLKIRSTKLEDSAMYFCASSEWTGGEQYFGPGTRLTVT.